The 14 T cell receptor beta chains presented below share a single source sample, sequenced in a study of cytomegalovirus exposure and HLA in healthy donors. The PCR ran on 60 Vbeta and 13 Jbeta primers. Produced via immunoSEQ multiplex PCR; TCRdb's table is partial and in-frame only. The top ten clones hold 4.5% to 6% of a sample with about 220,000 clones, over 80% of them seen once. Sequenced input: PBMCs. Every receptor here comes from a woman in her 40s in good health and CMV-seropositive.

The chain links TRBV13 to TRBJ1-1, with TRBD1 matching 7 bases. After removal of 4 bases from V and 6 bases from J, the junction contained 17 bases not matched to a gene. Germline loops: CDR1 PRHDT, CDR2 FYEKMQ (reference sequence). The CDR3 runs to 17 residues. The CDR3 sequence: CASSWTQYRGKRPEAFF. Written as DNA, the CDR3 is TGTGCCAGCAGCTGGACTCAATACAGGGGAAAGAGGCCTGAAGCTTTCTTT.

The rearrangement joins TRBV9 to TRBJ2-3; 9 bases are shared with TRBD2. Germline lookup yields CDR1 SGDLS and CDR2 YYNGEE. This CDR3 contains 15 residues. After removal of 2 bases from V and 6 bases from J, the junction contained 7 bases not matched to a gene. CDR3 region: CASSVIAGAGDTQYF. The CDR3 DNA is TGTGCCAGCAGCGTGATAGCGGGAGCCGGGGATACGCAGTATTTT.

The chain joins TRBV2 to TRBJ1-3; 7 bases are shared with TRBD1. Germline loops: CDR1 SNHLY, CDR2 FYNNEI. This CDR3 region has 15 residues. After removal of 4 bases from V and 3 bases from J, the junction contained 6 bases not matched to a gene. CDR3 residues: CASSAGTVFGNTIYF. The DNA for the CDR3 is TGTGCCAGCAGTGCCGGGACAGTCTTTGGAAACACCATATATTTT.

This clone has only one observation. CDR3 bases: TGTGCCAGCAGTTTTGCCCCGGGACAGGGGGGTGGAAACACCATATATTTT. This sequence encodes CASSFAPGQGGGNTIYF. The gene calls are TRBV7-2 and TRBJ1-3; 11 nucleotides match TRBD1. This CDR3 comprises 17 residues. CDR1 SGHTA and CDR2 FQGNSA come from the germline V gene. Unmatched junction bases numbered 10, after V lost 6 bases and J lost 3 bases.

This chain links TRBV18 with TRBJ1-1; no definite D call. Germline V gene sequence: CDR1 KGHSH, CDR2 LQKENI. Deletions cut 5 bases from V and 5 bases from J, with 12 bases between. The CDR3 spans 13 residues. The CDR3 coding sequence is TGTGCCAGCTCAGTCTCCGAGGGTACTGAAGCTTTCTTT. Translated, it gives CASSVSEGTEAFF.

A remark on this clone: Mismatch with germline at one junction end may stem from a read error. V usage is TRBV7-9 and J usage is TRBJ2-7; 8 bases map to TRBD1. CDR1 and CDR2 (germline): SEHNR, FQNEAQ (reference sequence). The CDR3 consists of 18 residues. The CDR3 DNA sequence: TGTTCCAGCAGCTTACCCTTCGCCCGGACAGGGATTTCCTACGAGCAGTACTTC. Translated, it gives CSSSLPFARTGISYEQYF.

The gene calls are TRBV30 and TRBJ1-2; a weak D match, TRBD1 (6 bases). The CDR3 is 14 residues long. In germline, CDR1 is GTSNPN, CDR2 SVGIG (reference sequence). Trimming shortened V by 4 bases and J by 4 bases, and 16 bases separated the two germline ends. As DNA, the CDR3 is TGTGCCTGGACCTTACAGGGATCGGCCTATGGCTACACCTTC. Its translation: CAWTLQGSAYGYTF.

This chain links TRBV7-2 with TRBJ2-1, with 16 bases fitting TRBD2. The germline CDR1 and CDR2 sequences are SGHTA and FQGNSA. The CDR3 loop spans 17 amino acids. V lost 0 bases, J lost 9 bases, and 5 bases stayed unmatched. The CDR3 region is CASSLAGLAGGRTEQFF. The CDR3 DNA reads TGTGCCAGCAGCTTAGCGGGACTAGCGGGGGGGCGAACTGAGCAGTTCTTC. The full variable domain, in which reference TRBV7-2 and TRBJ2-1 provide the parts outside the CDR3, is GAGVSQSPSNKVTEKGKDVELRCDPISGHTALYWYRQSLGQGLEFLIYFQGNSAPDKSGLPSDRFSAERTGGSVSTLTIQRTQQEDSAVYLCASSLAGLAGGRTEQFFGPGTRLTVL.

This clone occurred a few times. The chain employs TRBV5-1 and TRBJ2-5; 11 bases align to TRBD2. The CDR3 sequence is 16 residues long. Germline CDR1 SGHRS, CDR2 YFSETQ. V was pared by 4 bases and J by 1 base, with 6 bases of the junction left unmatched. The CDR3, as DNA: TGCGCCAGCAGCCGTAGACTAGCGGGGTTCCAAGAGACCCAGTACTTC. Amino acids: CASSRRLAGFQETQYF.

The chain combines TRBV18 with TRBJ1-1; perhaps TRBD1 as D (6 bases). The germline V gene has CDR1 KGHSH and CDR2 LQKENI. Trimming took off 6 bases at V and 9 bases at J, with 23 bases between the two ends. The CDR3 is 15 amino acids. The CDR3 DNA follows: TGTGCCAGCTCGCGCGTCGTACTTATAGGACAGCAAGCTTTCTTT. Translation: CASSRVVLIGQQAFF.

This clone was observed a handful of times. The rearrangement joins TRBV6-6 to TRBJ1-2; TRBD1 aligns across 8 bases. Trimming at V came to 2 bases and at J to 2 bases, leaving 7 bases not matched to a gene. The length of the CDR3 is 16 residues. Germline CDR1 and CDR2: MNHNY and SVGAGI (reference sequence). The CDR3 nucleotides are TGTGCCAGCAGTTACGCGGCAGGGGGCTCCAACTATGGCTACACCTTC. Translating it yields CASSYAAGGSNYGYTF.

This clone was found a few times. V is TRBV10-3 and J is TRBJ2-3; 8 nucleotides line up with TRBD2. The CDR3 contains 16 residues. Germline assignment: CDR1 ENHRY and CDR2 SYGVKD. Unmatched junction bases numbered 4, after V lost 0 bases and J lost 2 bases. CDR3: CAISESGTRYTDTQYF. CDR3 DNA sequence: TGTGCCATCAGTGAGTCCGGGACTAGATACACAGATACGCAGTATTTT.

The V and J genes are TRBV7-9 and TRBJ1-1; TRBD1 might be the D (6 bases). V lost 5 bases to trimming and J lost 6 bases, with 13 bases between them. Germline values: CDR1 SEHNR, CDR2 FQNEAQ (reference sequence). The CDR3 contains 13 residues. CDR3: CASSPTGNAEAFF. In DNA, the CDR3 is TGTGCCAGCAGCCCTACAGGGAATGCTGAAGCTTTCTTT.

The rearrangement uses TRBV15 and TRBJ2-1; 8 bases agree with TRBD1. The CDR3 loop spans 16 amino acids. V was pared by 0 bases and J by 5 bases, with 6 bases of the junction left unmatched. The V gene's germline CDR1 is LNHNV and CDR2 YYDKDF (reference sequence). The CDR3: CATSRDARGHNNEQFF. The CDR3 DNA reads as TGTGCCACCAGCAGAGATGCCAGGGGGCATAACAATGAGCAGTTCTTC. Full variable domain (outside the CDR3, taken from reference TRBV15 and TRBJ2-1): DAMVIQNPRYQVTQFGKPVTLSCSQTLNHNVMYWYQQKSSQAPKLLFHYYDKDFNNEADTPDNFQSRRPNTSFCFLDIRSPGLGDTAMYLCATSRDARGHNNEQFFGPGTRLTVL.